This T cell receptor beta chain stems from a study of CD8 T cell repertoires and HIV-1 epitope variants. Study as a whole: Separate wells received one of Twenty-five Gag or Nef variant peptides. Control wells had CMV/EBV/flu peptides, negative Ebola AY9, or no peptide.

As regards this clone: Antigen: not known.

Trimming removed 0 bases from V and 4 bases from J, with 11 bases in between. CDR1 SGDLS and CDR2 YYNGEE come from the germline V gene. This CDR3 is built from 16 residues. Some clones are missing from TCRdb's copy, which holds only in-frame ones; the method was immunoSEQ multiplex PCR. The sample comprises a few thousand clones, around 62% of which are singletons, and around 45% rests with the top ten. The rearrangement uses TRBV9 and TRBJ2-6; D not certain. The sequencing sample was made of cultured CD8+ T cells derived from PBMCs. This receptor was taken from a male donor with HIV. This CDR3 is CASSVALLGGANVLTF. Here the CDR3 DNA reads TGTGCCAGCAGCGTAGCTCTCCTTGGCGGGGCCAACGTCCTGACTTTC.